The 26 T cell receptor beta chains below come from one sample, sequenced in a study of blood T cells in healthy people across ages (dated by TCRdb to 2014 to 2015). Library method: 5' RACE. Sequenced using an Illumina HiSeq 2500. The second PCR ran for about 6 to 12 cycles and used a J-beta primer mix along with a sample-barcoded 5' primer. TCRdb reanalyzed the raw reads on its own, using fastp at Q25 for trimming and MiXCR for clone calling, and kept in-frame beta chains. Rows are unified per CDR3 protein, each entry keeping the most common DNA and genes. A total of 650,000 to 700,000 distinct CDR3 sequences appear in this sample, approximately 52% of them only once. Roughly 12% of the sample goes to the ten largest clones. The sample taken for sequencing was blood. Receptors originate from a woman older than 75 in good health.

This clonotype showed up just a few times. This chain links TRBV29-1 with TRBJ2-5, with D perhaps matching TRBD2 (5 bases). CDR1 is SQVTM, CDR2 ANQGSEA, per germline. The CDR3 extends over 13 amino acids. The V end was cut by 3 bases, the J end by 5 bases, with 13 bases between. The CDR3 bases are TGCAGCGTTGAGAGTCGGGGATTGGAGACCCAGTACTTC. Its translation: CSVESRGLETQYF.

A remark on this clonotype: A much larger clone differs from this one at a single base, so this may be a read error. The CDR3 bases are TGTGCCAGCAGTCCGCGGGCAGGGCACGAGCAGTACTTC. Its translation: CASSPRAGHEQYF. The V and J genes are TRBV27 and TRBJ2-5; perhaps D is TRBD1 or TRBD2 (5 bases each). The J call is doubtful: the DNA matches TRBJ2-7 better. The CDR3 covers 13 residues. Germline V gene lookup returns CDR1 MNHEY and CDR2 SMNVEV (reference sequence).

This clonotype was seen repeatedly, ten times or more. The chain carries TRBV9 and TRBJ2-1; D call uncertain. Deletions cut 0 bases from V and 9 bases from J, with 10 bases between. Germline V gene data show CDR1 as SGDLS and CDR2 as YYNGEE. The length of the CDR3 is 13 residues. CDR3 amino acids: CASSVVQSSEQFF. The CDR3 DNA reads TGTGCCAGCAGCGTAGTACAGTCCTCTGAGCAGTTCTTC.

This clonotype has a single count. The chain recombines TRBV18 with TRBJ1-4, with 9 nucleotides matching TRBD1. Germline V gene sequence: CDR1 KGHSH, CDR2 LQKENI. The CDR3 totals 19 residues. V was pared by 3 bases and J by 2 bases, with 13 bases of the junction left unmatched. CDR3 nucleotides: TGTGCCAGCTCACCCTCCCTGGCGACCGGGACAGGGACTAATGAAAAACTGTTTTTT. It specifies CASSPSLATGTGTNEKLFF. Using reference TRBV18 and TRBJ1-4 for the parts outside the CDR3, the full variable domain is NAGVMQNPRHLVRRRGQEARLRCSPMKGHSHVYWYRQLPEEGLKFMVYLQKENIIDESGMPKERFSAEFPKEGPSILRIQQVVRGDSAAYFCASSPSLATGTGTNEKLFFGSGTQLSVL.

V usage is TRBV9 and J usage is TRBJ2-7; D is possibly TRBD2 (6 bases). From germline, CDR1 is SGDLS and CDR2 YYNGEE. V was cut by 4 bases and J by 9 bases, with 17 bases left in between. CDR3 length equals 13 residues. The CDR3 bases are TGTGCCAGCAGCATAATCCCGGGGGAGAGGCAGTACTTC. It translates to CASSIIPGERQYF.

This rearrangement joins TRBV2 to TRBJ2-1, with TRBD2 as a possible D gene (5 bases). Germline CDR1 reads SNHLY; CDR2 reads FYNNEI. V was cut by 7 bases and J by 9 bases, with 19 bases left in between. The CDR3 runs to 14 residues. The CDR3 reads CASTRYLAEAEQFF. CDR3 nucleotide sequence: TGTGCCAGCACAAGGTATCTAGCCGAAGCTGAGCAGTTCTTC.

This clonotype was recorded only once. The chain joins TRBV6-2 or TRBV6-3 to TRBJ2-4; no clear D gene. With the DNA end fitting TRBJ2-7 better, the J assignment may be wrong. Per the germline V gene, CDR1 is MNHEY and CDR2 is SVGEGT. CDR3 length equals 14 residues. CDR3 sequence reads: CASSYSNFVNEQYF. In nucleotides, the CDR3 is TGTGCCAGCAGTTACTCGAATTTCGTCAACGAGCAGTACTTC.

This CDR3 is CASRPSGLSYNEQFF. The CDR3 DNA is TGTGCCAGCAGACCTTCGGGGCTCTCCTACAATGAGCAGTTCTTC. V usage is TRBV12-3 or TRBV12-4 and J usage is TRBJ2-1; either TRBD1 or TRBD2 may supply D (5 bases each). This CDR3 comprises 15 residues. V was shortened by 6 bases and J by 0 bases, with 12 bases between the two germline ends.

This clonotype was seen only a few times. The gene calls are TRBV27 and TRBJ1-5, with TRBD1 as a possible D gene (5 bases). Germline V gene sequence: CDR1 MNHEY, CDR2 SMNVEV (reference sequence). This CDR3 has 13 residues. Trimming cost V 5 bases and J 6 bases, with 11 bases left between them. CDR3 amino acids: CASSQLGPQPQHF. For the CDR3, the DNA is TGTGCCAGCAGTCAGCTGGGACCTCAGCCCCAGCATTTT.

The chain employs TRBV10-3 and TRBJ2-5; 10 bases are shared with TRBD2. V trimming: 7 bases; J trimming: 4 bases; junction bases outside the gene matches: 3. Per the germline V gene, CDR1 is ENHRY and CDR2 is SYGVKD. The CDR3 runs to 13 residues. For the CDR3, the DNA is TGTGCCATCACAAAGCGGGAGGGAGAGACCCAGTACTTC. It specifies CAITKREGETQYF.

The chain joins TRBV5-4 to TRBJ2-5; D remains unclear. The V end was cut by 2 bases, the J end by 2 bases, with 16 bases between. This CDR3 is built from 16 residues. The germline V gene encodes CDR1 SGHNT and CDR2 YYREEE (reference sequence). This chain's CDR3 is CASSFSDRAPQETQYF. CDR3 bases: TGTGCCAGCAGCTTCAGCGACCGGGCCCCACAAGAGACCCAGTACTTC.

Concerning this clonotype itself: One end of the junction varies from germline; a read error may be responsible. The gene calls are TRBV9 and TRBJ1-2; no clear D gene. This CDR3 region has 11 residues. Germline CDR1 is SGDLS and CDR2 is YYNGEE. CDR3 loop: CACSAEGGYTF. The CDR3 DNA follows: TGTGCCTGCAGCGCCGAGGGTGGCTACACCTTC.

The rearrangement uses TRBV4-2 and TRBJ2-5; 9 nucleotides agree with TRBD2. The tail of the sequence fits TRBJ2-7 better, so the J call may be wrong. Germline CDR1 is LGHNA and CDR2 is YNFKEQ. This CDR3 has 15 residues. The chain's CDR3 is CASSPGRAGGYEQYF. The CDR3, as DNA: TGTGCCAGCAGCCCCGGACGAGCGGGAGGTTACGAGCAGTACTTC.

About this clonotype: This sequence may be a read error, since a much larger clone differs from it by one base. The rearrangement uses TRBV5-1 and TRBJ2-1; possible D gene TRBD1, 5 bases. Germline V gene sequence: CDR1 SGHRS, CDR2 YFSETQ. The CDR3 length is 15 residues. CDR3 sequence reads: CACSLVGPSYNEQFF. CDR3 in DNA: TGCGCCTGCAGCTTGGTGGGGCCCTCCTACAATGAGCAGTTCTTC. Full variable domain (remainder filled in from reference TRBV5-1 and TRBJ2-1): KAGVTQTPRYLIKTRGQQVTLSCSPISGHRSVSWYQQTPGQGLQFLFEYFSETQRNKGNFPGRFSGRQFSNSRSEMNVSTLELGDSALYLCACSLVGPSYNEQFFGPGTRLTVL.

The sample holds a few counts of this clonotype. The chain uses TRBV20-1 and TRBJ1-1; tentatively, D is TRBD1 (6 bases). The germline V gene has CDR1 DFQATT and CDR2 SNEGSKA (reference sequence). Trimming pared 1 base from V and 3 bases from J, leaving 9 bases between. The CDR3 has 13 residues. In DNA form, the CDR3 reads TGCAGTGCTAGAGGGAGGGGGGACACTGAAGCTTTCTTT. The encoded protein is CSARGRGDTEAFF.

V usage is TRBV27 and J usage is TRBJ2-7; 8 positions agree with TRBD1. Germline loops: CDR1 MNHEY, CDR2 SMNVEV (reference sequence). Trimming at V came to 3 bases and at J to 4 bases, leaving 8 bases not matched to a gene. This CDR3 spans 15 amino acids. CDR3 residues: CASSFRTGPVYEQYF. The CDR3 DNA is TGTGCCAGCAGTTTTAGGACAGGGCCAGTGTACGAGCAGTACTTC.

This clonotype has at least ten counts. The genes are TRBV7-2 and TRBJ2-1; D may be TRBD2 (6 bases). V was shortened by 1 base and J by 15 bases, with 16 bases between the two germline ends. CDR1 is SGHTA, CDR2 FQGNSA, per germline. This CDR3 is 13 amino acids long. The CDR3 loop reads CASSLETRSIWFF. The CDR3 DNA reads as TGTGCCAGCAGCTTAGAGACTAGGAGCATTTGGTTCTTC.

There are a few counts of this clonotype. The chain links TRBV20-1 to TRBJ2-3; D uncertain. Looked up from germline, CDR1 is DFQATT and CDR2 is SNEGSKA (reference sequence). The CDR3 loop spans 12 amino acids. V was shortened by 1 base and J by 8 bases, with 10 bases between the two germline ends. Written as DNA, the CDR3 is TGCAGTGCTAGAGCCCCCGGATCTACGCAGTATTTT. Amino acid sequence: CSARAPGSTQYF.

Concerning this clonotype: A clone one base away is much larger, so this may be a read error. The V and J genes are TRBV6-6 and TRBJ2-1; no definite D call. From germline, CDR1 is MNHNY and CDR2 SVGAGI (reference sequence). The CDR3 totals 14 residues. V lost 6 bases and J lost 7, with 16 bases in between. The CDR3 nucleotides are TGTGCCAGCAGGGGCCCCCCTCATGGAAATGAGCAGTTCTTC. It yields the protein CASRGPPHGNEQFF.

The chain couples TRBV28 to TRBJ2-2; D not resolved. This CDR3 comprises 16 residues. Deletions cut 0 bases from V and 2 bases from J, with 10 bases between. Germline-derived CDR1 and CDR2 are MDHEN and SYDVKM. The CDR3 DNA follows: TGTGCCAGCAGTTTATGGGGGTCCCGCAACACCGGGGAGCTGTTTTTT. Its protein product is CASSLWGSRNTGELFF.

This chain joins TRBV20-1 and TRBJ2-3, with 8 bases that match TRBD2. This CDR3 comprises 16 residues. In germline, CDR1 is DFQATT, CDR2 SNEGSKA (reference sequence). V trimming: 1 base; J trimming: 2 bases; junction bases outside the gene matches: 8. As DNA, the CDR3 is TGCAGTGCTAGAGGGTTCGAGACTAGCGACACAGATACGCAGTATTTT. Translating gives CSARGFETSDTDTQYF.

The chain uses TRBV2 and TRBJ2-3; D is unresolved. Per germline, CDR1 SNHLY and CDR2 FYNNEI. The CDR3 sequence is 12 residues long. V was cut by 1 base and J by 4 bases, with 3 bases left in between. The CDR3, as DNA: TGTGCCAGCAGTGAAGGATCAGATACGCAGTATTTT. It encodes CASSEGSDTQYF.

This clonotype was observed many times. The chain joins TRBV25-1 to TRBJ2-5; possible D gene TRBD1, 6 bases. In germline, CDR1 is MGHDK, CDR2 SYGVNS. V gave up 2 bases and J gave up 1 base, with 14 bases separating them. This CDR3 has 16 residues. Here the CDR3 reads CASSEPGQSFQETQYF. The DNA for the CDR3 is TGTGCCAGCAGTGAACCGGGACAAAGCTTCCAAGAGACCCAGTACTTC.

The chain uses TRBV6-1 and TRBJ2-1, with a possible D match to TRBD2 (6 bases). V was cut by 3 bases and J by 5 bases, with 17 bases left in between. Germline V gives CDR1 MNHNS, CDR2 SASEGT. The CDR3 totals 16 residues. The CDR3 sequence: CASSDAGTRPHNEQFF. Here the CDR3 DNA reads TGTGCCAGCAGTGATGCGGGGACTCGCCCCCACAATGAGCAGTTCTTC.

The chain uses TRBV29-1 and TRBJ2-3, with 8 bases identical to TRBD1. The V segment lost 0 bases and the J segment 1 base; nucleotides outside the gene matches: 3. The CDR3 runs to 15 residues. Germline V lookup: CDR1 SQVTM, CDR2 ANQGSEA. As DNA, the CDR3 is TGCAGCGTTGAAGATCTACAGGGGGGCACAGATACGCAGTATTTT. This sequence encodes CSVEDLQGGTDTQYF.

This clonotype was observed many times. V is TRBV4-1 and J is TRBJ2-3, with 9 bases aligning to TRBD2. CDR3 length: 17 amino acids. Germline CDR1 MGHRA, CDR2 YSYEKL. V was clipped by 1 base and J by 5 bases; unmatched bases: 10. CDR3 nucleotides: TGCGCCAGCAGCCAAGTCTGGCAGCGGGGGGCAGGAGATACGCAGTATTTT. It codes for CASSQVWQRGAGDTQYF.